This entry lists 20 T cell receptor beta chains sequenced from one sample in a study of T cells in Graves' hyperthyroidism and ophthalmopathy (dated by TCRdb to about 2019). The library was prepared using multiplex PCR. Reads for this sample came from an Illumina HiSeq 2000. The TCR beta CDR3 regions were amplified from the RNA transcripts. A first-round RT-PCR of the TCR CDR3 used the HTBI primer set with the Qiagen OneStep RT-PCR kit. TCRdb reprocessing: public reads trimmed at Q25 with fastp, clones called with MiXCR, in-frame beta chains kept. CDR3 protein sequences are deduplicated, and each keeps its most common genes and DNA. A total of approximately 400,000 distinct CDR3 sequences appear in this sample, more than 15% of them only once. The ten largest account for approximately 7.5% of the sample. Sequencing was done on a sample of blood. Receptor source: a woman between 18 and 29 years old with Graves' hyperthyroidism.

This clonotype was counted ten times or more. This chain connects TRBV30 to TRBJ2-7, with a tentative D call TRBD2 (5 bases). Germline CDR1 reads GTSNPN; CDR2 reads SVGIG (reference sequence). V was pared by 6 bases and J by 6 bases, with 21 bases between. The CDR3 length is 14 residues. DNA for the CDR3: TGTGCCTGTAGCTCCGGACTGGCATGGGGCGAGCAGTACTTC. Translation: CACSSGLAWGEQYF.

This clonotype appeared many times. The chain recombines TRBV2 with TRBJ1-5; D is unclear. The CDR3 contains 14 residues. Germline V gene lookup returns CDR1 SNHLY and CDR2 FYNNEI. Trimming removed 4 bases from V and 1 base from J, with 8 bases in between. CDR3 coding DNA: TGTGCCAGCAGTGGACATGGGAGCAATCAGCCCCAGCATTTT. It encodes CASSGHGSNQPQHF.

The sample holds many counts of this clonotype. The rearrangement links TRBV30 to TRBJ2-7, with 8 bases lining up with TRBD1. The CDR3 runs to 13 residues. Germline CDR1 GTSNPN, CDR2 SVGIG (reference sequence). V shed 2 bases, J shed 4 bases, and the junction held 4 bases outside the gene matches. In DNA form, the CDR3 reads TGTGCCTGGAGTCCAGGGGGCGGATACGAGCAGTACTTC. This codes for CAWSPGGGYEQYF.

This clonotype came up once. V gene TRBV20-1 combines with J gene TRBJ2-3, with TRBD2 identical over 10 bases. With V trimmed by 6 bases and J by 4 bases, 7 bases remained unmatched. Per the germline V gene, CDR1 is DFQATT and CDR2 is SNEGSKA (reference sequence). This CDR3 has 14 amino acids. CDR3 nucleotide sequence: TGCAGTGCAGGGGCGGGGACTAGCGCAGATACGCAGTATTTT. As protein: CSAGAGTSADTQYF.

This chain connects TRBV5-1 to TRBJ1-3; TRBD1 agrees at 7 bases. The CDR3 is 15 amino acids. Trimming took 3 bases from V and 2 from J; bases not matched to a gene: 5. Germline CDR1 is SGHRS and CDR2 is YFSETQ. The chain's CDR3 is CASSWGDRAGNTIYF. The CDR3 region has the DNA TGCGCCAGCAGCTGGGGGGACAGAGCTGGAAACACCATATATTTT.

This clonotype was seen repeatedly, ten times or more. The chain combines TRBV6-1 with TRBJ2-2; TRBD1 agrees at 7 bases. Germline assignment: CDR1 MNHNS and CDR2 SASEGT. The J segment lost 7 bases and the V segment lost 7 bases, leaving 12 bases of the junction unmatched. CDR3 length: 15 amino acids. In nucleotides, the CDR3 is TGTGCCAGCATTGCGAACAGGGGTGGTGGCGGGGAGCTGTTTTTT. It translates to CASIANRGGGGELFF.

This clonotype has a count of ten or more. The gene calls are TRBV25-1 and TRBJ1-6; 9 nucleotides line up with TRBD1. The CDR3 runs 15 residues. In germline, CDR1 is MGHDK, CDR2 SYGVNS. With V trimmed by 3 bases and J by 10 bases, 7 bases remained unmatched. The CDR3 DNA reads as TGTGCCAGCAGTGAGGACAGGGGACGAGGGTCACCCCTCCACTTT. Translating gives CASSEDRGRGSPLHF.

This clonotype was seen ten or more times. This chain joins TRBV7-2 and TRBJ1-5; the match to TRBD1 covers 7 bases. The CDR3 has 15 amino acids. Losses at the gene ends were 5 bases for V and 0 bases for J; bases not matched to a gene: 4. Germline CDR1 SGHTA, CDR2 FQGNSA. The CDR3 DNA reads TGTGCCAGCAGCCAGGGGGGGTATAGCAATCAGCCCCAGCATTTT. It codes for CASSQGGYSNQPQHF.

There are many counts of this clonotype. The V and J genes are TRBV2 and TRBJ2-7; maybe TRBD1 (6 bases). The CDR3 has 16 amino acids. The V gene's germline CDR1 is SNHLY and CDR2 FYNNEI. Trimming cost V 8 bases and J 4 bases, with 24 bases left between them. CDR3 DNA: TGTGCCAGCTTTGGAAGGGGGTCAACCGGGGAGTACGAGCAGTACTTC. Translated, it gives CASFGRGSTGEYEQYF.

This clonotype was counted at least ten times. The rearrangement uses TRBV5-1 and TRBJ1-2; the D is unclear. The V end lost 4 bases, the J end lost 0 bases, and 16 bases lay between the germline ends. The CDR3 has 16 amino acids. Germline V gives CDR1 SGHRS, CDR2 YFSETQ. CDR3 region: CASSPEGHVANYGYTF. Written as DNA, the CDR3 is TGCGCCAGCAGCCCGGAGGGTCACGTAGCTAACTATGGCTACACCTTC. The full variable domain, with the rest looked up from reference TRBV5-1 and TRBJ1-2, is KAGVTQTPRYLIKTRGQQVTLSCSPISGHRSVSWYQQTPGQGLQFLFEYFSETQRNKGNFPGRFSGRQFSNSRSEMNVSTLELGDSALYLCASSPEGHVANYGYTFGSGTRLTVV.

This clonotype occurred a few times. V gene TRBV2 combines with J gene TRBJ1-5, with 11 positions matching TRBD1. V was clipped by 10 bases and J by 6 bases; unmatched bases: 8. CDR3 length: 14 residues. Germline V CDR1 and CDR2: SNHLY, FYNNEI. This chain's CDR3 is CANRPGTGGQPQHF. CDR3 coding DNA: TGTGCCAACAGACCCGGGACAGGGGGTCAGCCCCAGCATTTT.

As to this clonotype: A much bigger clone sits one base away, suggesting this may be a read error. V usage is TRBV27 and J usage is TRBJ2-7; 8 bases are a match to TRBD1. In germline, CDR1 is MNHEY, CDR2 SMNVEV (reference sequence). V was clipped by 8 bases and J by 2 bases; unmatched bases: 14. CDR3 length: 16 amino acids. CDR3 bases: TGTGCCAGCGGTCCAACGAGAGGGACAGGCGCCTACGAGCAGTACTTC. Its translation is CASGPTRGTGAYEQYF.

The table lists this clonotype with a few counts. A much bigger clone sits one base away, suggesting this may be a read error. V is TRBV5-5 and J is TRBJ1-4; the D gene is possibly TRBD1 (5 bases). With 5 bases removed from V and 7 bases from J, the gap between germline ends came to 18 bases. Germline CDR1 SGHKS, CDR2 YYEKEE (reference sequence). The CDR3 covers 15 residues. The chain's CDR3 is CASSECGGMSEKLFF. DNA of the CDR3: TGTGCCAGCAGTGAATGCGGGGGGATGAGTGAAAAACTGTTTTTT.

This clonotype was counted only a few times. CDR3 loop: CASSQGVAGTPYNEQFF. The CDR3 DNA sequence: TGTGCCAGCAGCCAGGGAGTCGCCGGGACTCCTTACAATGAGCAGTTCTTC. This chain joins TRBV4-2 and TRBJ2-1; weak D call: TRBD2 (6 bases). Germline CDR1 reads LGHNA; CDR2 reads YNFKEQ. The CDR3 loop spans 17 amino acids. V was cut by 3 bases and J by 4 bases, with 19 bases left in between.

V and J are TRBV4-1 and TRBJ1-2, with 7 bases lining up with TRBD1. The CDR3 spans 15 residues. Germline V gene sequence: CDR1 MGHRA, CDR2 YSYEKL. Unmatched junction bases numbered 6, after V lost 2 bases and J lost 3 bases. The CDR3: CASSQKQGLDYGYTF. Written as DNA, the CDR3 is TGCGCCAGCAGCCAAAAACAGGGGTTGGACTATGGCTACACCTTC.

This clonotype has ten or more counts. The chain couples TRBV27 to TRBJ1-1; D perhaps matches TRBD1 (5 bases). This CDR3 is built from 13 residues. The V gene lost 0 bases and the J gene lost 7 bases, with 9 bases spanning the gap. Germline assignment: CDR1 MNHEY and CDR2 SMNVEV (reference sequence). The CDR3 nucleotides are TGTGCCAGCAGTTTATCCCGGGACGGTGAAGCTTTCTTT. It yields the protein CASSLSRDGEAFF.

The table lists this clonotype with many counts. The chain links TRBV6-2 or TRBV6-3 to TRBJ2-2; the match to TRBD2 covers 7 bases. Per the germline V gene, CDR1 is MNHEY and CDR2 is SVGEGT. V lost 7 bases and J lost 5; bases outside the gene matches: 7. The CDR3 is made up of 14 amino acids. CDR3 in DNA: TGTGCCAGCATCGAACGGGGGGTTACCGGGGAGCTGTTTTTT. This translates into CASIERGVTGELFF.

The J gene is TRBJ1-5, the V gene TRBV6-1, with D perhaps matching TRBD1 (6 bases). This CDR3 contains 17 residues. CDR1 and CDR2 (germline): MNHNS, SASEGT. The V end lost 2 bases, the J end lost 4 bases, and 18 bases lay between the germline ends. The CDR3 is CASSELGAGSGNQPQHF. CDR3 bases: TGTGCCAGCAGTGAATTGGGGGCAGGCTCAGGGAATCAGCCCCAGCATTTT.

This clonotype appeared many times. The genes are TRBV5-1 and TRBJ2-6; TRBD2 is a possible D gene (5 bases). Germline V lookup: CDR1 SGHRS, CDR2 YFSETQ. The CDR3 sequence is 18 residues long. With 0 bases removed from V and 1 base from J, the gap between germline ends came to 14 bases. As DNA, the CDR3 is TGCGCCAGCAGCTTGGCCGGGGATCTTGGGTCTGGGGCCAACGTCCTGACTTTC. This sequence encodes CASSLAGDLGSGANVLTF.

This clonotype was seen many times. The chain combines TRBV3-1 with TRBJ2-5, with D perhaps matching TRBD2 (5 bases). The V and J ends lost 1 base and 7 bases respectively, with 10 bases between them. CDR1 is LGHDT and CDR2 is YNNKEL in the germline V gene (reference sequence). The CDR3 extends over 13 amino acids. DNA for the CDR3: TGTGCCAGCAGCCAAGGTGGGGAGTGGACCCAGTACTTC. It encodes CASSQGGEWTQYF.